This is a list of T cell receptor beta chains from one sample in a study of neoadjuvant anti-PD-1 for oral cavity cancer. Some clones are missing from TCRdb's copy, which holds only in-frame ones; the method was immunoSEQ multiplex PCR. The data show approximately 16,000 clones, 40% seen once. Here the sequenced sample was tumor tissue, taken after nivolumab (anti-PD-1) treatment. The receptors derive from a person aged 35 to 85 with oral cavity squamous cell carcinoma. Each CDR3 is given without its conserved first and last residue. Some rows mark clone size as missing; the rest say once, few, many or name a class of expanded clone.

CDR3aa,abundance,v_gene,j_gene
ASSLGLAWGREYQETQY,-,TRBV5-1,TRBJ2-5
ASSSTPAGATYEQY,-,TRBV7-8,TRBJ2-7
ASSLGQGNNQPQH,-,TRBV28,TRBJ1-5
ASSPLVGQIGQETQY,-,TRBV18,TRBJ2-5
ASSLGLGAAGELF,-,TRBV11-2,TRBJ2-2
ASRAFTDNYGYT,-,TRBV7-2,TRBJ1-2
ASQGRGLGNQPQH,few,TRBV10-2,TRBJ1-5
ASSYSGTGVYEQY,many,TRBV6-5,TRBJ2-7
ASSEWAGRDGYT,few,TRBV6-4,TRBJ1-2
ASSQPGQGFYEQY,few,TRBV4-1,TRBJ2-7
ASSLLGLGETQY,few,TRBV7-7,TRBJ2-5
ASSPPVGAGFRNTEAF,few,TRBV18,TRBJ1-1
ASSLARESEQY,-,TRBV5-4,TRBJ2-7
ASSLPTGETHYNEQF,few,TRBV7-9,TRBJ2-1
ASSLLGLAGFTDTQY,-,TRBV4-3,TRBJ2-3
ASSLRGDTEAF,once,TRBV27,TRBJ1-1
ASSLVPGGLETQY,few,TRBV5-1,TRBJ2-5
ASSLEGQNYGYT,-,TRBV7-2,TRBJ1-2
SVGLYGYT,few,TRBV20-1,TRBJ1-2
ASSPLWAHNEQF,-,TRBV5-5,TRBJ2-1
ASRFGTSGGPYNEQF,few,TRBV2,TRBJ2-1
ASRPRASGESSYNEQF,-,TRBV5-1,TRBJ2-1
ASSPTRRREKLF,few,TRBV27,TRBJ1-4
ARRSGTGGLSDTEAF,-,TRBV5-3,TRBJ1-1
ASRTGANTGELF,-,TRBV28,TRBJ2-2
ASSYRQGYGYT,-,TRBV6-6,TRBJ1-2
ASSVGEVYRLGNQPQH,-,TRBV19,TRBJ1-5
ASSQEPGQVNEKLF,-,TRBV4-3,TRBJ1-4
ASSRGTSGGSSGEQY,few,TRBV27,TRBJ2-7
AISVDGSALT,many,TRBV10-3,TRBJ2-6
ASSGRTGVYSPLH,-,TRBV5-1,TRBJ1-6
ASSEVDGTEAF,few,TRBV6-1,TRBJ1-1
ASSPLGQSYT,-,TRBV5-1,TRBJ1-2
ASSPQGFSNQPQH,few,TRBV11-3,TRBJ1-5
ASSSRQGYAYEQY,-,TRBV27,TRBJ2-7
ASSQAKGQGSEKLF,-,TRBV4-3,TRBJ1-4
ASSYSGQGSQNIQY,-,TRBV6-5,TRBJ2-4
ASSLDRGNSPLH,-,TRBV5-4,TRBJ1-6
ASSPPQGDTQY,few,TRBV19,TRBJ2-3
ASSFGQNFGYT,-,TRBV5-8,TRBJ1-2
ASSLGAGHGVREQY,once,TRBV5-4,TRBJ2-7
ASSLLQDNSPLH,medium-sized,TRBV11-2,TRBJ1-6
ASSLSHEQF,-,TRBV11-2,TRBJ2-1
ASSFTRAGELF,-,TRBV5-6,TRBJ2-2
ASSPPAGADTQY,few,TRBV18,TRBJ2-3
ATSRETFGYT,-,TRBV15,TRBJ1-2
AISESGPTNTEAF,-,TRBV10-3,TRBJ1-1